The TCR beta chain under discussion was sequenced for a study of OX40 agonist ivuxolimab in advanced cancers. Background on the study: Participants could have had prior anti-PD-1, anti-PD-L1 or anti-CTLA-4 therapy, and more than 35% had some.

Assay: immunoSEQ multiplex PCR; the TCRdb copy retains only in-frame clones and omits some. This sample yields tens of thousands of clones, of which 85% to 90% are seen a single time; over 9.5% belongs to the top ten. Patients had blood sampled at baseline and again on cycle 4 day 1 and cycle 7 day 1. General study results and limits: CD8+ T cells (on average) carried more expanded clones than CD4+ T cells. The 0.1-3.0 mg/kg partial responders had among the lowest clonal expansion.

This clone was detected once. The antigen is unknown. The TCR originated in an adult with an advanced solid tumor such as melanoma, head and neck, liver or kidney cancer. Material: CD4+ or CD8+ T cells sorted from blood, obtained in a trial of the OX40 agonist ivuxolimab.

The CDR3 loop is CASSSPLEQYF. CDR3 nucleotides: TGTGCCAGCAGTTCTCCTCTCGAGCAGTACTTC. The V gene is TRBV27, the J gene TRBJ2-7; no definite D call. V lost 4 bases, J lost 6 bases, and 7 bases lay in between. Germline V gene sequence: CDR1 MNHEY, CDR2 SMNVEV (reference sequence). The CDR3 length is 11 residues.